This T cell receptor (beta chain) came from a study of blood T cell repertoires in COVID-19. Study-level information: Sample material is recorded as cDNA or gDNA derived from T cells, B-cell-depleted T cells, or PBMCs.

In germline, CDR1 is LGHNA, CDR2 YSLEER. Trimming removed 0 bases from V and 5 bases from J, with 8 bases in between. The CDR3 extends over 14 amino acids. Clones were sequenced by immunoSEQ multiplex PCR, and TCRdb holds only the in-frame ones, with some missing. This table holds approximately 210,000 clones, around 89% found once. The clonotype originates from a human donor in a cohort sampled during active COVID-19. The sample was peripheral blood. The gene calls are TRBV4-3 and TRBJ1-3, with D hard to call. CDR3 loop: CASSQDRSRNTIYF. CDR3 nucleotides: TGCGCCAGCAGCCAAGATAGGAGTCGAAACACCATATATTTT.